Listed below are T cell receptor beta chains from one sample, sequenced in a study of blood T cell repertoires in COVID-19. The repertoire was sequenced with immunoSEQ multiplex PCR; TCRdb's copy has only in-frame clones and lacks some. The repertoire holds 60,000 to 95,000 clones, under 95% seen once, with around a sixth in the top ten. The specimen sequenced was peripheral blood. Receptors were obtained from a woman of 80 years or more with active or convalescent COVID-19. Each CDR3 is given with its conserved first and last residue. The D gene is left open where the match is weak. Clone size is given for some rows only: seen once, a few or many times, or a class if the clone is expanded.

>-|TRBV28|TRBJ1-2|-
CASSPTVANYGYTF
TGTGCCAGCAGCCCCACGGTAGCTAACTATGGCTACACCTTC
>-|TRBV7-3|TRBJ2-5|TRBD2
CASSLLAGFQETQYF
TGTGCCAGCAGCTTACTAGCGGGGTTCCAAGAGACCCAGTACTTC
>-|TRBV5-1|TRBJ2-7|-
CASSLRRLDREGVQYF
TGCGCCAGCAGCTTGAGGCGACTGGACAGGGAGGGGGTGCAGTACTTC
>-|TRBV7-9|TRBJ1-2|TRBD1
CASSLTGDYGYTF
TGTGCCAGCAGCTTAACAGGGGACTATGGCTACACCTTC
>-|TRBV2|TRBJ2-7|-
CASSDRGSYEQYF
TGTGCCAGCAGTGACAGGGGCTCCTACGAGCAGTACTTC
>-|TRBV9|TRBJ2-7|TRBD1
CASSFPRRGQGYEQYF
TGTGCCAGCAGCTTCCCCCGCCGGGGACAGGGGTACGAGCAGTACTTC
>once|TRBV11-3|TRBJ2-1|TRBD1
CASSQWTGGRNEQFF
TGTGCCAGCAGCCAGTGGACAGGGGGGCGAAACGAGCAGTTCTTC
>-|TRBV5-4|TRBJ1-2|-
CASSLGVGVRVYGYTF
TGTGCCAGCAGCTTGGGGGTGGGCGTCAGAGTCTATGGCTACACCTTC
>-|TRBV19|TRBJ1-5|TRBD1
CASRIQDRVSNQPQHF
TGTGCCAGTAGAATTCAGGACAGGGTTAGCAATCAGCCCCAGCATTTT
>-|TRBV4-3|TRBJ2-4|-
CASSQGSGRGGIQYF
TGCGCCAGCAGCCAAGGGTCCGGACGGGGTGGAATTCAGTACTTC
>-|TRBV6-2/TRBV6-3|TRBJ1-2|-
CASSYGQNYGYTF
TGTGCCAGCAGTTATGGTCAGAACTATGGCTACACCTTC
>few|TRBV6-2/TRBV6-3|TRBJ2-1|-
CASSPLESSYNEQFF
TGTGCCAGCAGTCCACTGGAGAGCTCCTACAATGAGCAGTTCTTC
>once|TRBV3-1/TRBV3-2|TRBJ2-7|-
CASAVPDIVGYEQYF
TGTGCCAGCGCCGTCCCGGACATAGTCGGCTACGAGCAGTACTTC
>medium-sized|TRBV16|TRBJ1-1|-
CASSQWEEGTEAFF
TGTGCCAGCAGCCAATGGGAGGAGGGCACTGAAGCTTTCTTT
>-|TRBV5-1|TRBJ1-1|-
CASSPDSHTEAFF
TGCGCCAGCAGCCCAGACAGTCACACTGAAGCTTTCTTT
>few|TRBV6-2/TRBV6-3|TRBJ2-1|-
CASSYSGFRGGGEQFF
TGTGCCAGCAGTTACTCAGGTTTTAGGGGGGGCGGTGAGCAGTTCTTC
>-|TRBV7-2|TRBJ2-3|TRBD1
CASSLTGFRVGDTQYF
TGTGCCAGCAGCCTGACAGGGTTCAGAGTGGGAGATACGCAGTATTTT
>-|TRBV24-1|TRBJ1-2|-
CATSDFKGGYTF
TGTGCCACCAGTGATTTTAAGGGGGGCTACACCTTC
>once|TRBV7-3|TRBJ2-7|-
CASSLGGGPYEQYF
TGTGCCAGCAGCTTGGGCGGGGGCCCCTACGAGCAGTACTTC
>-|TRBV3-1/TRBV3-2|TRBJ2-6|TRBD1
CASSQVNRGMSGANVLTF
TGTGCCAGCAGCCAAGTGAACAGGGGGATGTCTGGGGCCAACGTCCTGACTTTC
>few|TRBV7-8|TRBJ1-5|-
CASSLGRGSNQPQHF
TGTGCCAGCAGTTTAGGACGGGGGAGCAATCAGCCCCAGCATTTT
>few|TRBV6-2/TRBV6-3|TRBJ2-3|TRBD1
CASSLTGADTQYF
TGTGCCAGCAGCCTGACAGGGGCAGATACGCAGTATTTT
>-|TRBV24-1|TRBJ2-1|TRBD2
CATSGTSGYNEQFF
TGTGCCACCAGTGGGACTAGCGGATACAATGAGCAGTTCTTC
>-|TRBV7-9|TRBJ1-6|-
CASSHQTGNSPLHF
TGTGCCAGCAGCCACCAAACAGGGAATTCACCCCTCCACTTT
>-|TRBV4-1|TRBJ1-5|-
CASSQVMGNSGGNQPQHF
TGCGCCAGCAGCCAAGTGATGGGGAACAGCGGTGGCAATCAGCCCCAGCATTTT
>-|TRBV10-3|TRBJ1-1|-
CAIRATGNEGTEAFF
TGTGCCATCAGGGCCACGGGTAATGAGGGTACTGAAGCTTTCTTT
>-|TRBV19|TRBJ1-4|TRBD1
CASRAWGQGAGANEKLFF
TGTGCCAGTCGAGCCTGGGGACAGGGGGCCGGGGCTAATGAAAAACTGTTTTTT
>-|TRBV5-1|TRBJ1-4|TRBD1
CASSTDRASRGKLFF
TGCGCCAGCAGCACCGACAGGGCCTCCCGCGGAAAACTGTTTTTT
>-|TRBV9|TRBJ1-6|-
CASSVGVNSPLHF
TGTGCCAGCAGCGTAGGAGTCAATTCACCCCTCCACTTT
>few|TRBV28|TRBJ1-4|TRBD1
CASSVPGQGTEKLFF
TGTGCCAGCAGTGTGCCGGGACAGGGGACTGAAAAACTGTTTTTT
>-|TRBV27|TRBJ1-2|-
CASSSAGDSYGYTF
TGTGCCAGCAGTTCCGCTGGGGACTCCTATGGCTACACCTTC
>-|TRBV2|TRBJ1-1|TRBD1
CASSGGTGEWVNTEAFF
TGTGCCAGCAGTGGAGGGACAGGGGAATGGGTGAACACTGAAGCTTTCTTT
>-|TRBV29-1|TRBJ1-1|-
CSVTVNTEAFF
TGCAGCGTTACGGTGAACACTGAAGCTTTCTTT
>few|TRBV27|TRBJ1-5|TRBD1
CASGTGSQPQHF
TGTGCCAGCGGGACAGGGAGTCAGCCCCAGCATTTT
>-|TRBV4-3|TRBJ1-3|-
CASSQRHSGNTIYF
TGCGCCAGCAGCCAACGACACTCTGGAAACACCATATATTTT
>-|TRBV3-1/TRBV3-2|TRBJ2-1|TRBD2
CASSQARTSGGANEQFF
TGTGCCAGCAGCCAAGCCCGGACTAGCGGGGGGGCCAATGAGCAGTTCTTC
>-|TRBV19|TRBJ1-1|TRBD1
CASRGVMNTEAFF
TGTGCCAGCAGGGGGGTCATGAACACTGAAGCTTTCTTT
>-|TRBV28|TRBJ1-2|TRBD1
CASSPTGAYNYGYTF
TGTGCCAGCAGCCCGACAGGGGCCTATAACTATGGCTACACCTTC
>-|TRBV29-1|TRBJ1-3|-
CSVRTDSGNTIYF
TGCAGCGTCCGGACTGACTCTGGAAACACCATATATTTT
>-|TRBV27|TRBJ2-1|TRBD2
CASSLSSGDLYNEQFF
TGTGCCAGCAGTTTGTCTAGCGGGGACCTCTACAATGAGCAGTTCTTC
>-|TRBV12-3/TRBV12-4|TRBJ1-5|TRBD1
CAAGTGSNQPQHF
TGTGCCGCCGGGACAGGTAGCAATCAGCCCCAGCATTTT
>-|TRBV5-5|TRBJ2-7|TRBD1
CASSPGQPYEQYF
TGTGCCAGCAGCCCGGGACAGCCCTACGAGCAGTACTTC
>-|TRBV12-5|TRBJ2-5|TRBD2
CASGLGAFGGARETQYF
TGTGCTAGTGGCTTAGGGGCGTTCGGGGGGGCTCGGGAGACCCAGTACTTC
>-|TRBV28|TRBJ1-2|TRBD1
CASSLTGTGGYYGYTF
TGTGCCAGCAGTTTAACGGGGACAGGGGGATACTATGGCTACACCTTC